Presented here are 13 T cell receptor beta chains from one specimen sequenced in a study of blood T cell repertoires in COVID-19. Sequenced by immunoSEQ multiplex PCR; TCRdb stores in-frame clones only, minus some. The data contain about 280,000 clones, under 90% of them singletons. Sequenced: peripheral blood. Receptors originate from a woman in her forties or fifties who had recovered from COVID-19.

The chain uses TRBV6-2 or TRBV6-3 and TRBJ2-1; 10 bases match TRBD2. With V trimmed by 0 bases and J by 10 bases, 9 bases remained unmatched. This CDR3 comprises 16 residues. Germline assignment: CDR1 MNHEY and CDR2 SVGEGT. The CDR3 coding sequence is TGTGCCAGCAGTTACTCAGAGCTAGCGGGAGCGGGGGAGCAGTTCTTC. It codes for CASSYSELAGAGEQFF.

This clone is a singleton in its sample. V is TRBV27 and J is TRBJ2-2; 12 positions agree with TRBD2. This CDR3 has 20 residues. V trimming: 4 bases; J trimming: 1 base; junction bases outside the gene matches: 13. Germline CDR1 and CDR2: MNHEY and SMNVEV (reference sequence). The CDR3: CASSSAGTLGLAGNTGELFF. The CDR3, as DNA: TGTGCCAGCAGTTCCGCCGGGACCCTGGGACTAGCGGGGAACACCGGGGAGCTGTTTTTT.

This sequence joins TRBV10-3 and TRBJ1-2, with 7 bases fitting TRBD1. The CDR3 spans 14 residues. CDR1 and CDR2 (germline): ENHRY, SYGVKD. V was clipped by 5 bases and J by 3 bases; unmatched bases: 6. This CDR3 is CAISSGTEDYGYTF. The CDR3 DNA reads as TGTGCCATCAGTTCCGGGACAGAAGACTATGGCTACACCTTC.

The V call is TRBV27, the J call TRBJ1-2, with 9 bases that match TRBD1. Germline V gene sequence: CDR1 MNHEY, CDR2 SMNVEV (reference sequence). V was pared by 5 bases and J by 8 bases, with 3 bases of the junction left unmatched. This CDR3 is 12 amino acids long. The CDR3 DNA follows: TGTGCCAGCAGTGACAGGGGGAACGGCTACACCTTC. Its protein product is CASSDRGNGYTF.

This clone was observed a handful of times. This chain links TRBV5-1 with TRBJ1-2; D is uncertain. Germline CDR1 reads SGHRS; CDR2 reads YFSETQ. The V end was cut by 3 bases, the J end by 8 bases, with 17 bases between. There are 14 residues in the CDR3. CDR3 amino acids: CASSSSPGARGYTF. The CDR3 DNA is TGCGCCAGCAGCTCATCCCCAGGCGCGAGAGGCTACACCTTC.

V gene TRBV14 combines with J gene TRBJ2-3; D perhaps matches TRBD2 (6 bases). This CDR3 has 13 amino acids. Trimming stripped 3 bases from V and 5 bases from J, with 9 bases between. Germline V gives CDR1 SGHDN, CDR2 FVKESK. The CDR3 region is CASSQAGGDTQYF. The CDR3 DNA follows: TGTGCCAGCAGCCAGGCCGGGGGAGATACGCAGTATTTT.

The chain is built from TRBV5-1 and TRBJ2-2; tentative D call: TRBD1 (6 bases). Germline V gives CDR1 SGHRS, CDR2 YFSETQ. Trimming removed 0 bases from V and 2 bases from J, with 8 bases in between. The CDR3 is 15 amino acids. CDR3 nucleotides: TGCGCCAGCAGCTTGGTGGACAGAAACACCGGGGAGCTGTTTTTT. This sequence encodes CASSLVDRNTGELFF.

The rearrangement joins TRBV12-3 or TRBV12-4 to TRBJ1-2; no clear D gene. V lost 5 bases, J lost 7 bases, and 11 bases lay in between. CDR3 length: 12 amino acids. The CDR3 DNA reads TGTGCCAGCAGTCCGGACTCCGGTGGCTACACCTTC. This codes for CASSPDSGGYTF.

This sequence joins TRBV19 and TRBJ2-1, with a possible D match to TRBD2 (5 bases). The CDR3 has 15 amino acids. The V and J ends lost 3 bases and 0 bases respectively, with 9 bases between them. The V gene's germline CDR1 is LNHDA and CDR2 SQIVND (reference sequence). The CDR3 DNA is TGTGCCAGTAGTATCAGAGCGGACTCCTACAATGAGCAGTTCTTC. Translating it yields CASSIRADSYNEQFF.

This chain joins TRBV11-2 and TRBJ1-3; no clear D gene. Deletions cut 1 base from V and 0 bases from J, with 10 bases between. This CDR3 contains 16 residues. Looked up from germline, CDR1 is SGHAT and CDR2 is FQNNGV. CDR3 sequence reads: CASSLVGRYSGNTIYF. The CDR3 coding sequence is TGTGCCAGCAGCTTAGTTGGGAGATACTCTGGAAACACCATATATTTT. The full variable domain, with the rest looked up from reference TRBV11-2 and TRBJ1-3, is EAGVAQSPRYKIIEKRQSVAFWCNPISGHATLYWYQQILGQGPKLLIQFQNNGVVDDSQLPKDRFSAERLKGVDSTLKIQPAKLEDSAVYLCASSLVGRYSGNTIYFGEGSWLTVV.

The V call is TRBV10-3, the J call TRBJ1-4; D is possibly TRBD1 (5 bases). CDR3 length equals 16 residues. Germline CDR1 reads ENHRY; CDR2 reads SYGVKD. Trimming stripped 3 bases from V and 10 bases from J, with 21 bases between. For the CDR3, the DNA is TGTGCCATCAGTGAATCAGGGCTAAAGAATGGCGGAAAACTGTTTTTT. Protein sequence: CAISESGLKNGGKLFF.

The V gene is TRBV28, the J gene TRBJ2-5; D call uncertain. CDR3 size: 13 residues. V was cut by 6 bases and J by 0 bases, with 8 bases left in between. Germline assignment: CDR1 MDHEN and CDR2 SYDVKM. The CDR3 region is CASRTVYQETQYF. In DNA, the CDR3 is TGTGCCAGCAGAACAGTGTACCAAGAGACCCAGTACTTC.

Details on this clone: Other nucleotide sequences from this sample produce the same CDR3. V is TRBV18 and J is TRBJ1-6; no firm D call. Germline V gene data show CDR1 as KGHSH and CDR2 as LQKENI. V was trimmed by 6 bases and J by 10 bases, leaving 13 bases between them. CDR3 length: 13 residues. CDR3 in DNA: TGTGCCAGCTCTCCAGGAGGTGACTCACCCCTCCACTTT. This translates into CASSPGGDSPLHF.